These 32 T cell receptor beta chains came from one sample sequenced in a study of T cells in localized non-small cell lung cancer. TCRdb keeps only in-frame clones here, not all; method: immunoSEQ multiplex PCR. The sample holds about 27,000 clones, roughly 91% seen once. The material was peripheral blood, obtained before any cancer treatment. These TCRs come from a woman between 35 and 75 years old with stage I lung adenocarcinoma.

This chain uses TRBV30 with TRBJ1-1; the D gene is possibly TRBD1 (5 bases). The CDR3 runs 13 residues. Looked up from germline, CDR1 is GTSNPN and CDR2 is SVGIG (reference sequence). V shed 5 bases and J shed 4 bases, with 14 bases lying between them. CDR3 DNA sequence: TGTGCCTGGGACCGGGGCGCGGGCACTGAAGCTTTCTTT. This sequence encodes CAWDRGAGTEAFF.

The V gene is TRBV7-9, the J gene TRBJ1-1; D uncertain. The germline V gene encodes CDR1 SEHNR and CDR2 FQNEAQ (reference sequence). The CDR3 spans 13 residues. Trimming took off 5 bases at V and 1 base at J, with 8 bases between the two ends. Written as DNA, the CDR3 is TGTGCCAGCAGCATAGACGGGAACACTGAAGCTTTCTTT. Its protein product is CASSIDGNTEAFF.

The chain recombines TRBV6-1 with TRBJ1-4; 8 bases line up with TRBD1. The germline V gene has CDR1 MNHNS and CDR2 SASEGT. V was clipped by 0 bases and J by 5 bases; unmatched bases: 2. The CDR3 is 15 amino acids. CDR3 residues: CASSEAGTGNEKLFF. The CDR3 DNA follows: TGTGCCAGCAGTGAAGCCGGGACAGGAAATGAAAAACTGTTTTTT.

V usage is TRBV18 and J usage is TRBJ1-2; no reliable D call. V lost 3 bases, J lost 3 bases, and 8 bases lay in between. There are 13 residues in the CDR3. Germline V gene sequence: CDR1 KGHSH, CDR2 LQKENI. The CDR3: CASSPEDYYGYTF. DNA of the CDR3: TGTGCCAGCTCACCCGAGGATTACTATGGCTACACCTTC.

The rearrangement links TRBV7-9 to TRBJ1-1, with no clear D. The V gene lost 9 bases and the J gene lost 6 bases, with 17 bases spanning the gap. Germline CDR1 is SEHNR and CDR2 is FQNEAQ (reference sequence). CDR3 size: 13 residues. Written as DNA, the CDR3 is TGTGCCAGTCAGCTTATTGCCACATCTGAAGCTTTCTTT. This gives the protein CASQLIATSEAFF. Based on the CDR3 plus reference TRBV7-9 and TRBJ1-1, the full variable domain is DTGVSQNPRHKITKRGQNVTFRCDPISEHNRLYWYRQTLGQGPEFLTYFQNEAQLEKSRLLSDRFSAERPKGSFSTLEIQRTEQGDSAMYLCASQLIATSEAFFGQGTRLTVV.

The rearrangement uses TRBV27 and TRBJ2-7; tentatively, D is TRBD1 or TRBD2 (6 bases each). CDR3 length equals 14 residues. Trimming took off 6 bases at V and 2 bases at J, with 14 bases between the two ends. The germline gives CDR1 MNHEY, CDR2 SMNVEV (reference sequence). Here the CDR3 reads CASSPQGLPYEQYF. In DNA form, the CDR3 reads TGTGCCAGCAGCCCACAGGGACTTCCCTACGAGCAGTACTTC.

The genes are TRBV7-8 and TRBJ2-7, with D unresolved. Germline V CDR1 and CDR2: SGHVS, FQNEAQ. Trimming shortened V by 3 bases and J by 0 bases, and 9 bases separated the two germline ends. The CDR3 totals 14 residues. CDR3 in amino acids: CASSFEALSYEQYF. The CDR3 DNA reads as TGTGCCAGCAGCTTTGAGGCCCTCTCCTACGAGCAGTACTTC.

The rearrangement joins TRBV19 to TRBJ1-1; no reliable D call. Germline-derived CDR1 and CDR2 are LNHDA and SQIVND (reference sequence). V dropped 5 bases and J dropped 2 bases, with 9 bases sitting between them. The CDR3 covers 13 residues. As DNA, the CDR3 is TGTGCCAGTAGTCTTTCCTCAAACACTGAAGCTTTCTTT. Its protein is CASSLSSNTEAFF. Supplemented by reference TRBV19 and TRBJ1-1, the full variable domain reads DGGITQSPKYLFRKEGQNVTLSCEQNLNHDAMYWYRQDPGQGLRLIYYSQIVNDFQKGDIAEGYSVSREKKESFPLTVTSAQKNPTAFYLCASSLSSNTEAFFGQGTRLTVV.

The chain joins TRBV6-6 to TRBJ1-4; 11 bases fit TRBD1. V was clipped by 6 bases and J by 5 bases; unmatched bases: 2. Germline loops: CDR1 MNHNY, CDR2 SVGAGI (reference sequence). This CDR3 region has 14 residues. The CDR3 region has the DNA TGTGCCAGCAGGGACAGGGGGCGGAATGAAAAACTGTTTTTT. Translated, it gives CASRDRGRNEKLFF.

V gene TRBV19 combines with J gene TRBJ2-4; D is possibly TRBD1 (6 bases). The CDR3 has 15 amino acids. Germline lookup yields CDR1 LNHDA and CDR2 SQIVND (reference sequence). The V gene lost 8 bases and the J gene lost 2 bases, with 16 bases spanning the gap. The CDR3 is CASGGFLTPKNIQYF. The CDR3 DNA follows: TGTGCCAGTGGGGGCTTCTTGACGCCCAAAAACATTCAGTACTTC.

The chain carries TRBV7-9 and TRBJ1-1; TRBD1 might be the D (5 bases). Between the trimmed V and J ends, which lost 5 bases and 7 bases, there was a span of 8 bases. Germline V CDR1 and CDR2: SEHNR, FQNEAQ (reference sequence). CDR3 size: 11 residues. CDR3 amino acids: CASSRGYEAFF. The CDR3 DNA follows: TGTGCCAGCAGCCGGGGCTATGAAGCTTTCTTT.

V usage is TRBV14 and J usage is TRBJ1-1; D call uncertain. Germline-derived CDR1 and CDR2 are SGHDN and FVKESK. V lost 2 bases and J 4 bases, leaving 8 bases between the germline ends. The CDR3 runs to 13 residues. The DNA of the CDR3 is TGTGCCAGCAGCCAATTACCGGGCACTGAAGCTTTCTTT. Encoded protein: CASSQLPGTEAFF.

The CDR3 spells CASSVGSRGRKIDQPQHF. For the CDR3, the DNA is TGTGCCAGCAGCGTAGGTTCGAGGGGGCGTAAGATAGATCAGCCCCAGCATTTT. The rearrangement uses TRBV9 and TRBJ1-5; 7 bases are a match to TRBD1. Trimming removed 0 bases from V and 5 bases from J; junction bases left unmatched: 14. CDR3 length equals 18 residues. The germline V gene encodes CDR1 SGDLS and CDR2 YYNGEE. Together with reference TRBV9 and TRBJ1-5, the CDR3 gives the full variable domain: DSGVTQTPKHLITATGQRVTLRCSPRSGDLSVYWYQQSLDQGLQFLIQYYNGEERAKGNILERFSAQQFPDLHSELNLSSLELGDSALYFCASSVGSRGRKIDQPQHFGDGTRLSIL.

This clone appeared once. The gene calls are TRBV7-9 and TRBJ1-4, with D possibly matching TRBD1 (6 bases). The CDR3 has 14 amino acids. With 3 bases removed from V and 7 bases from J, the gap between germline ends came to 12 bases. Germline V lookup: CDR1 SEHNR, CDR2 FQNEAQ (reference sequence). CDR3: CASSFGQGREKLFF. As DNA, the CDR3 is TGTGCCAGCAGCTTCGGTCAGGGGCGTGAAAAACTGTTTTTT. The full variable domain, in which reference TRBV7-9 and TRBJ1-4 provide the parts outside the CDR3, is DTGVSQNPRHKITKRGQNVTFRCDPISEHNRLYWYRQTLGQGPEFLTYFQNEAQLEKSRLLSDRFSAERPKGSFSTLEIQRTEQGDSAMYLCASSFGQGREKLFFGSGTQLSVL.

The chain couples TRBV18 to TRBJ2-3; unclear D gene. The V gene's germline CDR1 is KGHSH and CDR2 LQKENI. V dropped 5 bases and J dropped 4 bases, with 7 bases sitting between them. The CDR3 totals 12 residues. CDR3 in DNA: TGTGCCAGCTCAGCAGGCCCAGATACGCAGTATTTT. This gives the protein CASSAGPDTQYF.

This chain connects TRBV5-4 to TRBJ1-2; TRBD1 is a possible D gene (5 bases). Germline V lookup: CDR1 SGHNT, CDR2 YYREEE (reference sequence). The V end was cut by 5 bases, the J end by 8 bases, with 16 bases between. The CDR3 length is 13 residues. CDR3 sequence: CASSQPRELGYTF. CDR3 sequence (DNA): TGTGCCAGCAGTCAACCCAGGGAGTTAGGCTACACCTTC.

The genes are TRBV19 and TRBJ2-4; 13 nucleotides align to TRBD2. The V and J ends lost 1 base and 3 bases, in that order; junction bases with no gene match: 3. The germline V gene encodes CDR1 LNHDA and CDR2 SQIVND (reference sequence). This CDR3 is 17 amino acids long. The CDR3, as DNA: TGTGCCAGTAGTATAGGCCGGACTAGCGGGAGCAAAAACATTCAGTACTTC. This translates into CASSIGRTSGSKNIQYF.

In nucleotides, the CDR3 is TGTGCCAGCAGAACCTGGACAGTAGGAAACACCATATATTTT. Amino acid sequence: CASRTWTVGNTIYF. The rearrangement uses TRBV6-6 and TRBJ1-3; tentatively, D is TRBD1 (6 bases). Trimming shortened V by 6 bases and J by 4 bases, and 13 bases separated the two germline ends. The CDR3 is 14 residues long. Per germline, CDR1 MNHNY and CDR2 SVGAGI (reference sequence).

In this sample, this clone turned up once. The chain uses TRBV4-1 and TRBJ1-5; possible D gene TRBD1, 6 bases. The length of the CDR3 is 16 residues. The V gene's germline CDR1 is MGHRA and CDR2 YSYEKL. V dropped 1 base and J dropped 3 bases, with 13 bases sitting between them. The DNA of the CDR3 is TGCGCCAGCAGCCAAGTCCGGGGGGCAGACAATCAGCCCCAGCATTTT. Translated, it gives CASSQVRGADNQPQHF.

The chain uses TRBV30 and TRBJ1-1; 7 bases align to TRBD1. Looked up from germline, CDR1 is GTSNPN and CDR2 is SVGIG (reference sequence). The CDR3 sequence is 12 residues long. The ends lost 2 bases at V and 6 bases at J; junction bases unmatched: 3. The CDR3 here is CAWSYRGAEAFF. CDR3 nucleotide sequence: TGTGCCTGGAGTTACAGGGGAGCTGAAGCTTTCTTT. The full variable domain, with the rest looked up from reference TRBV30 and TRBJ1-1, is SQTIHQWPATLVQPVGSPLSLECTVEGTSNPNLYWYRQAAGRGLQLLFYSVGIGQISSEVPQNLSASRPQDRQFILSSKKLLLSDSGFYLCAWSYRGAEAFFGQGTRLTVV.

The chain couples TRBV5-1 to TRBJ1-4; 7 nucleotides line up with TRBD1. Germline V CDR1 and CDR2: SGHRS, YFSETQ. This CDR3 spans 16 amino acids. V was pared by 0 bases and J by 1 base, with 3 bases of the junction left unmatched. For the CDR3, the DNA is TGCGCCAGCAGCTTGGGAGGGGGCGTAACTAATGAAAAACTGTTTTTT. It translates to CASSLGGGVTNEKLFF.

Only a few counts were recorded for this clone. The gene calls are TRBV14 and TRBJ1-5, with D possibly being TRBD1 (6 bases). Trimming took 4 bases from V and 5 from J, leaving 9 bases between them. CDR3 length: 13 amino acids. The germline V gene encodes CDR1 SGHDN and CDR2 FVKESK. The CDR3 sequence is CASSLHRDQPQHF. DNA of the CDR3: TGTGCCAGCAGCCTACACAGGGATCAGCCCCAGCATTTT.

The V gene is TRBV28, the J gene TRBJ1-1, with D uncertain. The CDR3 runs to 13 residues. In germline, CDR1 is MDHEN, CDR2 SYDVKM. Between the trimmed V and J ends, which lost 10 bases and 1 base, there was a span of 13 bases. CDR3 residues: CATHRQTNTEAFF. The CDR3, as DNA: TGTGCCACCCATCGGCAGACGAACACTGAAGCTTTCTTT.

The chain is built from TRBV7-8 and TRBJ2-3, with 14 nucleotides matching TRBD2. The germline gives CDR1 SGHVS, CDR2 FQNEAQ. J was trimmed by 0 bases and V by 6 bases; bases with no gene match: 2. This CDR3 contains 16 residues. The CDR3 region is CASRGLAGVSTDTQYF. In DNA, the CDR3 is TGTGCCAGCAGGGGACTAGCGGGAGTTAGCACAGATACGCAGTATTTT.

This chain joins TRBV27 and TRBJ1-1; D not resolved. This CDR3 has 15 amino acids. Between the trimmed V and J ends, which lost 3 bases and 1 base, there was a span of 12 bases. Germline CDR1 reads MNHEY; CDR2 reads SMNVEV (reference sequence). CDR3 in amino acids: CASSFQPHGNTEAFF. The CDR3 bases are TGTGCCAGCAGTTTCCAGCCACATGGGAACACTGAAGCTTTCTTT.

The rearrangement joins TRBV29-1 to TRBJ2-1; the match to TRBD1 covers 9 bases. The germline V gene has CDR1 SQVTM and CDR2 ANQGSEA. This CDR3 has 14 amino acids. V was pared by 4 bases and J by 5 bases, with 6 bases of the junction left unmatched. CDR3 coding DNA: TGCAGCGTTGTAGGACAGGGGCTGGACAATGAGCAGTTCTTC. This codes for CSVVGQGLDNEQFF.

A few counts support this clone. The V call is TRBV30, the J call TRBJ1-6; TRBD1 agrees at 11 bases. The CDR3 length is 14 residues. V lost 6 bases, J lost 10 bases, and 8 bases stayed unmatched. Germline V lookup: CDR1 GTSNPN, CDR2 SVGIG (reference sequence). The CDR3 sequence: CACKWGTGGSPLHF. For the CDR3, the DNA is TGTGCCTGCAAGTGGGGGACAGGGGGATCACCCCTCCACTTT.

The chain combines TRBV2 with TRBJ2-5, with D maybe TRBD2 (6 bases). The CDR3 extends over 13 amino acids. The V and J ends lost 6 bases and 5 bases respectively, with 13 bases between them. Germline V gene lookup returns CDR1 SNHLY and CDR2 FYNNEI. The CDR3 DNA is TGTGCCAGCAGCCGGGACTTGGGGGAGACCCAGTACTTC. Its protein product is CASSRDLGETQYF.

The rearrangement links TRBV5-4 to TRBJ2-2; D unresolved. This CDR3 spans 12 amino acids. CDR1 is SGHNT and CDR2 is YYREEE in the germline V gene (reference sequence). V was clipped by 4 bases and J by 4 bases, with 5 bases between them. The CDR3 bases are TGTGCCAGCAGCCCCCCCACCGGGGAGCTGTTTTTT. It is translated as CASSPPTGELFF.

The chain uses TRBV6-1 and TRBJ1-4, with 7 positions matching TRBD1. Germline V gene sequence: CDR1 MNHNS, CDR2 SASEGT. This CDR3 has 14 amino acids. The V segment lost 6 bases and the J segment 2 bases; nucleotides outside the gene matches: 3. The CDR3 sequence is CASRVTGTNEKLFF. The CDR3, as DNA: TGTGCCAGCAGGGTGACAGGGACTAATGAAAAACTGTTTTTT.

This sequence joins TRBV11-3 and TRBJ1-1; 8 positions agree with TRBD1. The CDR3 sequence is 15 residues long. The J segment lost 0 bases and the V segment lost 4 bases, leaving 4 bases of the junction unmatched. The V gene's germline CDR1 is SGHNT and CDR2 YENEEA. The chain's CDR3 is CASSSTGALNTEAFF. CDR3 in DNA: TGTGCCAGCAGCTCGACAGGGGCGCTGAACACTGAAGCTTTCTTT.

This chain connects TRBV7-3 to TRBJ2-1; TRBD2 aligns across 7 bases. V gave up 3 bases and J gave up 7 bases; unmatched junction bases: 3. The CDR3 has 13 amino acids. CDR1 and CDR2 (germline): SGHTA, FQGTGA. In DNA, the CDR3 is TGTGCCAGCAGCTTTGCGGGAGAGAATGAGCAGTTCTTC. Encoded protein: CASSFAGENEQFF.